The TCR beta chain described here comes from a study of a mutant IDH1 vaccine in newly diagnosed glioma. For the study at large: The study started vaccination 4-6 weeks after radiotherapy alone, or with temozolomide cycles.

Clones were read by immunoSEQ multiplex PCR, and TCRdb kept only the in-frame ones, dropping some. The sample lists about 54,000 clones, around four fifths occurring once. Trimming cost V 0 bases and J 5 bases, with 21 bases left between them. This CDR3 is 18 amino acids long. The germline V gene has CDR1 SGHDT and CDR2 YYEEEE. Time point given: week 35, safety follow-up. The study gave 300 ug of mutant IDH1 20-mer peptide per vaccine dose, with topical imiquimod. There were new WHO grade 3 or 4 astrocytomas in the donors, and these were IDH1-mutant and ATRX-lost. As concerns this clone: Antigen unknown.

The V call is TRBV5-6, the J call TRBJ2-1; no reliable D call. This TCR was recovered from a woman aged 18 to 35 with glioma. This specimen consisted of PBMCs, obtained from a glioma patient whose treatment included an IDH1 peptide vaccine. The CDR3 is CASSLVAVYLHGHNEQFF. CDR3 DNA sequence: TGTGCCAGCAGCTTGGTGGCAGTTTACCTACATGGGCACAATGAGCAGTTCTTC.